The TCR beta chain described here comes from a study of OX40 agonist ivuxolimab in advanced cancers. Background on the study: There were three patients with partial responses, one having hepatocellular carcinoma and two cutaneous melanoma.

Libraries were prepared by immunoSEQ multiplex PCR; TCRdb keeps only in-frame clonotypes and omits some of them. The sample consists of about 100,000 clones, roughly 90% of them appearing once. Cycle 7 day 1, cycle 4 day 1, and baseline were the timepoints at which blood was sampled. Whole-study results and caveats: Averaging showed that CD8+ T cells had more expanded clones than CD4+ did.

On this clone itself: Its antigen is unidentified.

Germline V gene lookup returns CDR1 SGDLS and CDR2 YYNGEE. CDR3 size: 15 residues. Trimming shortened V by 3 bases and J by 2 bases, and 13 bases separated the two germline ends. This chain links TRBV9 with TRBJ2-3, with TRBD1 as a possible D gene (5 bases). The input for sequencing was CD4+ or CD8+ T cells sorted from blood, taken in a trial of the OX40 agonist ivuxolimab. This clonotype originated in an adult with an advanced solid tumor such as melanoma, head and neck, liver or kidney cancer. In DNA form, the CDR3 reads TGTGCCAGCAGCGGACAGAAAAAATACACAGATACGCAGTATTTT. Translation gives CASSGQKKYTDTQYF.